Shown below are 27 T cell receptor beta chains from a single sample sequenced in a study of T cells in Graves' hyperthyroidism and ophthalmopathy. Amplification targeted TCR beta CDR3 regions from RNA transcripts. First-round RT-PCR targeting the TCR CDR3 was performed with the HTBI primer set. One entry per CDR3 protein results from TCRdb running MiXCR on the multiplex PCR reads. The sample carries about 400,000 distinct CDR3 sequences, roughly 15% recorded once. What was sequenced was blood. All receptors come from a woman between 18 and 30 years old with Graves' hyperthyroidism.

There are many counts of this clonotype. The chain has TRBV6-1 and TRBJ2-3, with D possibly TRBD1 on 5 matching bases. Trimming shortened V by 5 bases and J by 2 bases, and 14 bases separated the two germline ends. Per the germline V gene, CDR1 is MNHNS and CDR2 is SASEGT. This CDR3 is built from 15 residues. Here the CDR3 reads CASSPFRAYTDTQYF. As DNA, the CDR3 is TGTGCCAGCAGTCCTTTCAGGGCGTACACAGATACGCAGTATTTT.

This clonotype was observed many times. The chain joins TRBV28 to TRBJ1-5, with D possibly being TRBD1 (5 bases). V lost 2 bases and J 2 bases, leaving 10 bases between the germline ends. The CDR3 totals 15 residues. The germline gives CDR1 MDHEN, CDR2 SYDVKM. The CDR3 bases are TGTGCCAGCAGTTTACCCCAGGGTGGCAATCAGCCCCAGCATTTT. It codes for CASSLPQGGNQPQHF.

The sample holds a few counts of this clonotype. The chain has TRBV20-1 and TRBJ2-1; 11 bases map to TRBD1. CDR3 size: 13 residues. Germline CDR1 and CDR2: DFQATT and SNEGSKA (reference sequence). V shed 5 bases, J shed 7 bases, and the junction held 4 bases outside the gene matches. In nucleotides, the CDR3 is TGCAGTGCTGGGACAGGGGGTACGAATGAGCAGTTCTTC. As protein: CSAGTGGTNEQFF.

The gene calls are TRBV12-5 and TRBJ2-2; D not certain. This CDR3 has 13 residues. CDR1 and CDR2 (germline): LGHNT, FRNRAP. V lost 2 bases and J lost 6, with 7 bases in between. The CDR3 DNA sequence: TGTGCTAGTGGTTTGAACCTCTCCGGGGAGCTGTTTTTT. Protein sequence: CASGLNLSGELFF.

This clonotype came up many times. The chain links TRBV2 to TRBJ2-7, with 10 bases fitting TRBD1. The V gene's germline CDR1 is SNHLY and CDR2 FYNNEI. The CDR3 has 17 amino acids. V dropped 11 bases and J dropped 4; count of bases not matched to a gene: 20. The DNA for the CDR3 is TGTGCCGGAATGGGACAGGGGACTACCTTGGGCTCTTACGAGCAGTACTTC. It is translated as CAGMGQGTTLGSYEQYF.

In DNA, the CDR3 is TGCAGTGCTAGGGTCACTAGCGGGACGAACACCGGGGAGCTGTTTTTT. As protein: CSARVTSGTNTGELFF. The chain recombines TRBV20-1 with TRBJ2-2; 10 positions match TRBD2. The CDR3 contains 16 residues. Germline V gives CDR1 DFQATT, CDR2 SNEGSKA (reference sequence). V shed 3 bases and J 0 bases; nucleotides not matched to a gene: 4.

This clonotype was detected ten times or more. The chain carries TRBV5-4 and TRBJ2-3; 7 nucleotides line up with TRBD2. V shed 4 bases and J 3 bases; nucleotides not matched to a gene: 8. The CDR3 has 15 amino acids. Germline CDR1 SGHNT, CDR2 YYREEE (reference sequence). The CDR3 here is CASSGVYGGTDTQYF. The CDR3, as DNA: TGTGCCAGCAGCGGGGTATACGGGGGGACAGATACGCAGTATTTT.

The chain links TRBV6-5 to TRBJ2-7; 10 positions match TRBD2. The CDR3 has 15 amino acids. Germline CDR1 is MNHEY and CDR2 is SVGAGI. With V trimmed by 2 bases and J by 3 bases, 4 bases remained unmatched. In nucleotides, the CDR3 is TGTGCCAGCAGTTACCGACTAGCGGGCGGCTACGAGCAGTACTTC. Amino acids: CASSYRLAGGYEQYF.

The table lists this clonotype with many counts. CDR3 coding DNA: TGTGCCAGCAGCCGAGGGGTGTTAGAGCAGTTCTTC. Translating it yields CASSRGVLEQFF. This rearrangement joins TRBV7-2 to TRBJ2-1, with D perhaps matching TRBD1 or TRBD2 (5 bases each). The CDR3 contains 12 residues. V shed 5 bases and J shed 10 bases, with 12 bases lying between them. Germline V gene sequence: CDR1 SGHTA, CDR2 FQGNSA.

This clonotype was detected ten times or more. The rearrangement uses TRBV11-2 and TRBJ2-5, with D tentatively TRBD1 (6 bases). Germline values: CDR1 SGHAT, CDR2 FQNNGV. The CDR3 is made up of 15 amino acids. Deletions cut 4 bases from V and 0 bases from J, with 12 bases between. The CDR3 loop is CASSYHRDNQETQYF. As DNA, the CDR3 is TGTGCCAGCAGCTACCACCGGGACAACCAAGAGACCCAGTACTTC.

This clonotype was found a few times. The J gene is TRBJ1-1, the V gene TRBV28; D remains unclear. V shed 3 bases and J shed 5 bases, with 19 bases lying between them. Germline V lookup: CDR1 MDHEN, CDR2 SYDVKM. The CDR3 consists of 16 residues. Written as DNA, the CDR3 is TGTGCCAGCAGTTTTAACCACATCTCCCCGAATACTGAAGCTTTCTTT. It yields the protein CASSFNHISPNTEAFF.

This clonotype has at least ten counts. This sequence joins TRBV12-3 or TRBV12-4 and TRBJ1-1, with D unclear. The CDR3 is 14 residues long. Between the trimmed V and J ends, which lost 1 base and 0 bases, there was a span of 6 bases. The CDR3 sequence: CASSLEVMNTEAFF. Here the CDR3 DNA reads TGTGCCAGCAGTTTAGAGGTAATGAACACTGAAGCTTTCTTT.

This clonotype has only a few counts. The genes are TRBV5-4 and TRBJ2-1, with D possibly TRBD2 on 6 matching bases. The CDR3 runs 15 residues. CDR1 and CDR2 from the germline V gene are SGHNT and YYREEE (reference sequence). Trimming stripped 1 base from V and 5 bases from J, with 13 bases between. Here the CDR3 DNA reads TGTGCCAGCAGCTTGTCGACTAGGGGCAACAATGAGCAGTTCTTC. It codes for CASSLSTRGNNEQFF. Using reference TRBV5-4 and TRBJ2-1 for the parts outside the CDR3, the full variable domain is ETGVTQSPTHLIKTRGQQVTLRCSSQSGHNTVSWYQQALGQGPQFIFQYYREEENGRGNFPPRFSGLQFPNYSSELNVNALELDDSALYLCASSLSTRGNNEQFFGPGTRLTVL.

This clonotype was observed at least ten times. The rearrangement links TRBV2 to TRBJ1-2; D gene uncertain. This CDR3 contains 11 residues. The germline gives CDR1 SNHLY, CDR2 FYNNEI. The V gene lost 1 base and the J gene lost 5 bases, with 2 bases spanning the gap. The CDR3 DNA sequence: TGTGCCAGCAGTGAAGGGTATGGCTACACCTTC. Residues: CASSEGYGYTF.

The J gene is TRBJ1-1, the V gene TRBV28; maybe TRBD1 (6 bases). Germline V gene data show CDR1 as MDHEN and CDR2 as SYDVKM. This CDR3 contains 15 residues. Trimming took off 6 bases at V and 1 base at J, with 15 bases between the two ends. The CDR3 coding sequence is TGTGCCAGCAGCCGTACAGGGCGGGGGAACACTGAAGCTTTCTTT. It translates to CASSRTGRGNTEAFF.

This clonotype was seen ten or more times. The chain uses TRBV2 and TRBJ2-3, with 7 nucleotides matching TRBD2. Germline V lookup: CDR1 SNHLY, CDR2 FYNNEI. V was pared by 3 bases and J by 4 bases, with 10 bases of the junction left unmatched. This CDR3 contains 16 residues. Here the CDR3 reads CASSDSSMGGADTQYF. Here the CDR3 DNA reads TGTGCCAGCAGTGATTCATCTATGGGGGGGGCAGATACGCAGTATTTT. Full variable domain (remainder filled in from reference TRBV2 and TRBJ2-3): EPEVTQTPSHQVTQMGQEVILRCVPISNHLYFYWYRQILGQKVEFLVSFYNNEISEKSEIFDDQFSVERPDGSNFTLKIRSTKLEDSAMYFCASSDSSMGGADTQYFGPGTRLTVL.

This clonotype has ten or more counts. This chain connects TRBV7-9 to TRBJ2-1; D gene ambiguous. The germline CDR1 and CDR2 sequences are SEHNR and FQNEAQ (reference sequence). Deletions cut 5 bases from V and 1 base from J, with 9 bases between. The CDR3 runs 14 residues. The CDR3 DNA reads as TGTGCCAGCAGCCCCCCGATATCCTACAATGAGCAGTTCTTC. It translates to CASSPPISYNEQFF.

The chain joins TRBV10-3 to TRBJ2-7; TRBD2 aligns across 7 bases. The trim removed 4 bases at V and 0 bases at J, leaving 6 bases unmatched. Looked up from germline, CDR1 is ENHRY and CDR2 is SYGVKD. The CDR3 extends over 15 amino acids. The CDR3 spells CAISGGGVNSYEQYF. The CDR3 nucleotides are TGTGCCATCAGTGGGGGGGGGGTGAACTCCTACGAGCAGTACTTC.

This clonotype has a count of ten or more. The V gene is TRBV30, the J gene TRBJ1-1, with no clear D. V was shortened by 4 bases and J by 0 bases, with 6 bases between the two germline ends. The CDR3 totals 12 residues. In germline, CDR1 is GTSNPN, CDR2 SVGIG (reference sequence). Here the CDR3 DNA reads TGTGCCTGGAATCGGCTGAACACTGAAGCTTTCTTT. This codes for CAWNRLNTEAFF. Filled out from reference TRBV30 and TRBJ1-1, the complete variable domain reads SQTIHQWPATLVQPVGSPLSLECTVEGTSNPNLYWYRQAAGRGLQLLFYSVGIGQISSEVPQNLSASRPQDRQFILSSKKLLLSDSGFYLCAWNRLNTEAFFGQGTRLTVV.

The table lists this clonotype with many counts. The chain uses TRBV30 and TRBJ1-5; D is ambiguous. Germline CDR1 reads GTSNPN; CDR2 reads SVGIG (reference sequence). V was trimmed by 0 bases and J by 4 bases, leaving 10 bases between them. The CDR3 is made up of 14 amino acids. In nucleotides, the CDR3 is TGTGCCTGGAGTGTACTGGACGCTAATCAGCCCCAGCATTTT. It codes for CAWSVLDANQPQHF.

The chain carries TRBV6-1 and TRBJ2-1, with 8 bases matching TRBD1. CDR3 length equals 14 residues. Germline trimming cut 5 bases from V and 10 bases from J; bases unmatched to any gene: 10. Germline V gene data show CDR1 as MNHNS and CDR2 as SASEGT. CDR3 coding DNA: TGTGCCAGCAGTTTGGGACAGGTATTCTCAGAGCAGTTCTTC. Its protein product is CASSLGQVFSEQFF.

This clonotype was detected ten times or more. The rearrangement uses TRBV28 and TRBJ1-1; tentatively, D is TRBD1 (6 bases). V was cut by 6 bases and J by 0 bases, with 11 bases left in between. The V gene's germline CDR1 is MDHEN and CDR2 SYDVKM. This CDR3 has 14 amino acids. The CDR3 DNA sequence: TGTGCCAGCAGGCTCCAGGGGCTGAACACTGAAGCTTTCTTT. Translated, it gives CASRLQGLNTEAFF. Filled out from reference TRBV28 and TRBJ1-1, the complete variable domain reads DVKVTQSSRYLVKRTGEKVFLECVQDMDHENMFWYRQDPGLGLRLIYFSYDVKMKEKGDIPEGYSVSREKKERFSLILESASTNQTSMYLCASRLQGLNTEAFFGQGTRLTVV.

This chain connects TRBV5-1 to TRBJ2-2, with D maybe TRBD1 (6 bases). The germline V and J ends were trimmed by 4 bases and 6 bases, with 13 bases remaining between them. There are 14 residues in the CDR3. The germline gives CDR1 SGHRS, CDR2 YFSETQ. CDR3: CASSLGGTSGELFF. In DNA form, the CDR3 reads TGCGCCAGCAGCCTAGGGGGAACGTCCGGGGAGCTGTTTTTT.

This clonotype was counted a few times. This CDR3 fails to terminate in the conserved phenylalanine or tryptophan, so it likely reflects a read error. The chain has TRBV6-1 and TRBJ1-5, with D perhaps matching TRBD1 (6 bases). Trimming removed 5 bases at V and 1 base at J, with 30 bases between. CDR1 and CDR2 from the germline V gene are MNHNS and SASEGT. The CDR3 loop spans 21 amino acids. The CDR3 spells CASSPTSGDNSIHWSNQPQHL. DNA for the CDR3: TGTGCCAGCAGTCCGACCTCCGGGGACAACTCGATCCACTGGAGCAATCAGCCCCAGCATCTT.

At least ten counts were recorded for this clonotype. The chain's CDR3 is CASSPQTGARFEQYF. The CDR3 DNA reads as TGTGCCAGCAGCCCCCAGACAGGGGCCAGGTTTGAGCAGTACTTC. The V call is TRBV9, the J call TRBJ2-7; TRBD1 matches 8 bases. J gave up 7 bases and V 4 bases, and 13 bases lay outside the gene matches. CDR1 is SGDLS, CDR2 YYNGEE, per germline. The CDR3 totals 15 residues.

This clonotype appeared a single time. The chain recombines TRBV28 with TRBJ1-1; a weak D match, TRBD1 (5 bases). The V gene lost 8 bases and the J gene lost 4 bases, with 23 bases spanning the gap. CDR3 length: 16 residues. Germline V gives CDR1 MDHEN, CDR2 SYDVKM. CDR3 coding DNA: TGTGCCAGCGGGTTCTATTTAGGACACCGGGGCACTGAAGCTTTCTTT. As protein: CASGFYLGHRGTEAFF.

In this sample, this clonotype turned up once. This rearrangement joins TRBV11-2 to TRBJ2-1; 8 bases agree with TRBD1. The CDR3 has 17 residues. V gave up 2 bases and J gave up 3 bases; unmatched junction bases: 9. From germline, CDR1 is SGHAT and CDR2 FQNNGV. DNA for the CDR3: TGTGCCAGCAGCTTATTAGCCCGGGACAGGCGCTACAATGAGCAGTTCTTC. It specifies CASSLLARDRRYNEQFF. Drawing the rest from reference TRBV11-2 and TRBJ2-1, the complete variable domain is EAGVAQSPRYKIIEKRQSVAFWCNPISGHATLYWYQQILGQGPKLLIQFQNNGVVDDSQLPKDRFSAERLKGVDSTLKIQPAKLEDSAVYLCASSLLARDRRYNEQFFGPGTRLTVL.